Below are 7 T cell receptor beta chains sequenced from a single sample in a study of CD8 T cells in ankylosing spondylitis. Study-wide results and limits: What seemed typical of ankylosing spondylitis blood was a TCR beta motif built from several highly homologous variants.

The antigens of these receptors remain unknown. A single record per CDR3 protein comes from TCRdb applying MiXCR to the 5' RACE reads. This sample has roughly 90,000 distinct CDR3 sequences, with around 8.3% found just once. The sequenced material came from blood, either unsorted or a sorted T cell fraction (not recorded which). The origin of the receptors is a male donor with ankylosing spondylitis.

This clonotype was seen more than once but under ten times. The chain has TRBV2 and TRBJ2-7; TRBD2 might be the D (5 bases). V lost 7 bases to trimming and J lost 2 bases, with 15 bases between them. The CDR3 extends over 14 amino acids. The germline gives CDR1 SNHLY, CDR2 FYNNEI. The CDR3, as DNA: TGTGCCAGCACTCCTAGGGAGAGGACCTACGAGCAGTACTTC. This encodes CASTPRERTYEQYF.

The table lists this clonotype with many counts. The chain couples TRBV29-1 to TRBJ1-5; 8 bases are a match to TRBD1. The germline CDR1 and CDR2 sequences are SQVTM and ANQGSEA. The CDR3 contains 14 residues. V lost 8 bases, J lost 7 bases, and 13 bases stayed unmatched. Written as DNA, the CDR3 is TGCAGCCCCTGTAGGACAGGGAGGGTACAGCCCCAGCATTTT. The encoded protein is CSPCRTGRVQPQHF. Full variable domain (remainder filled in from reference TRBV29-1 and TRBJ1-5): SAVISQKPSRDICQRGTSLTIQCQVDSQVTMMFWYRQQPGQSLTLIATANQGSEATYESGFVIDKFPISRPNLTFSTLTVSNMSPEDSSIYLCSPCRTGRVQPQHFGDGTRLSIL.

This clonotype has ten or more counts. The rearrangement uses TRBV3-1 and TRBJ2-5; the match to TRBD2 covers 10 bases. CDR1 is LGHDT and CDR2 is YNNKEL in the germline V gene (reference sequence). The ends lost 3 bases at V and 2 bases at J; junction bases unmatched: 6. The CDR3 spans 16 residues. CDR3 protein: CASSHEGLAFQETQYF. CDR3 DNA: TGTGCCAGCAGCCACGAGGGACTAGCGTTTCAAGAGACCCAGTACTTC.

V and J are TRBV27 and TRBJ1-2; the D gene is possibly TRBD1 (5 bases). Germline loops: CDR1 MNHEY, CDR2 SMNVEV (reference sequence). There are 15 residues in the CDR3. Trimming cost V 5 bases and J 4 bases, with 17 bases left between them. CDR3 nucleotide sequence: TGTGCCAGCAGTCTCCGGGACTCAAGCACCTATGGCTACACCTTC. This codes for CASSLRDSSTYGYTF.

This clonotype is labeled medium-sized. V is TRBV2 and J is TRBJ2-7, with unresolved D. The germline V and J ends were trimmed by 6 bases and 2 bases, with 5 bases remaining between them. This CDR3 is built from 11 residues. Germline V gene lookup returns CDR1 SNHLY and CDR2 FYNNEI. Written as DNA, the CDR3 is TGTGCCAGCAGAGGCCCCTACGAGCAGTACTTC. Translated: CASRGPYEQYF.

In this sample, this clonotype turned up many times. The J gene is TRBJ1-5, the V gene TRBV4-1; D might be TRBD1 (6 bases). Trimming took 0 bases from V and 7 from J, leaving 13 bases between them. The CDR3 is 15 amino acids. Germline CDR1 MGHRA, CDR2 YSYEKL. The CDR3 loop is CASSQDRGVRQPQHF. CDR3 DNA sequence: TGCGCCAGCAGCCAAGATAGGGGGGTCAGGCAGCCCCAGCATTTT.

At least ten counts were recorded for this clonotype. The CDR3 sequence: CSAGRTAWEKLFF. The CDR3 region has the DNA TGCAGTGCTGGACGGACGGCCTGGGAAAAACTGTTTTTT. The chain recombines TRBV20-1 with TRBJ1-4, with D unresolved. The V and J ends lost 5 bases and 8 bases respectively, with 15 bases between them. Germline lookup yields CDR1 DFQATT and CDR2 SNEGSKA (reference sequence). CDR3 size: 13 residues.